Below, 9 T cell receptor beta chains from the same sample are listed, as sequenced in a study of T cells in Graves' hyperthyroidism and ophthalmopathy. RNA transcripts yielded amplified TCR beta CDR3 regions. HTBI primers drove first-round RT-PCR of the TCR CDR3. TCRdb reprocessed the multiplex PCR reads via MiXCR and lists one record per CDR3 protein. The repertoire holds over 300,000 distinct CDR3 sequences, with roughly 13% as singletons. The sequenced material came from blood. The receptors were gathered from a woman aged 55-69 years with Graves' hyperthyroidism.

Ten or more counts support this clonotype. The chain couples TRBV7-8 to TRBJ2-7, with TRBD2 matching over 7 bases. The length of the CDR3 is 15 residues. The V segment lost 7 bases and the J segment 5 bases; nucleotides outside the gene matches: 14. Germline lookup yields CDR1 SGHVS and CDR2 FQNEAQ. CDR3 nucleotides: TGTGCCAGCACAGAGAGACTAGCTGGGCGACACGAGCAGTACTTC. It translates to CASTERLAGRHEQYF.

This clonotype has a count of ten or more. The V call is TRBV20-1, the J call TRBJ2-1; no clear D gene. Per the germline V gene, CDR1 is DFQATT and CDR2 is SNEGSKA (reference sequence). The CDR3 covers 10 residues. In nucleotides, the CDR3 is TGCAGCGCCGAGGACGATGAGCAGTTCTTC. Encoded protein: CSAEDDEQFF.

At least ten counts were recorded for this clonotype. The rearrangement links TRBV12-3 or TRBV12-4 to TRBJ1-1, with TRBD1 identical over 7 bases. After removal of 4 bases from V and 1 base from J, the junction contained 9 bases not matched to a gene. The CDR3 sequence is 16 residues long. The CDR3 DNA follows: TGTGCCAGCAGTTCGCAAGCGGGACAGCCGAACACTGAAGCTTTCTTT. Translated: CASSSQAGQPNTEAFF.

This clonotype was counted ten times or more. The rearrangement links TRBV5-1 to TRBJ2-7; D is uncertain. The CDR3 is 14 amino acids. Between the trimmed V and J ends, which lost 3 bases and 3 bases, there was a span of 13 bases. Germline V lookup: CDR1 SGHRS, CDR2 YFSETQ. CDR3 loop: CASSSYTSFYEQYF. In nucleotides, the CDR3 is TGCGCCAGCAGCTCCTACACGAGCTTCTACGAGCAGTACTTC.

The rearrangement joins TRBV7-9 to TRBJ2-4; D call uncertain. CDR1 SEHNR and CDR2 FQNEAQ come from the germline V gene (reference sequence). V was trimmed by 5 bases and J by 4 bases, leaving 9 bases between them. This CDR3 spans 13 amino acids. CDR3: CASSTDGKNIQYF. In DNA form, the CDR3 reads TGTGCCAGCAGCACGGACGGGAAAAACATTCAGTACTTC.

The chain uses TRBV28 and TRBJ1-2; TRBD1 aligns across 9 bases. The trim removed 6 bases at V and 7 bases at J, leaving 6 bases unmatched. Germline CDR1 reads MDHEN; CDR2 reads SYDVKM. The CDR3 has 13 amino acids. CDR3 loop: CASRAGQGFGYTF. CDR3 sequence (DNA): TGTGCCAGCAGAGCTGGACAGGGGTTTGGCTACACCTTC.

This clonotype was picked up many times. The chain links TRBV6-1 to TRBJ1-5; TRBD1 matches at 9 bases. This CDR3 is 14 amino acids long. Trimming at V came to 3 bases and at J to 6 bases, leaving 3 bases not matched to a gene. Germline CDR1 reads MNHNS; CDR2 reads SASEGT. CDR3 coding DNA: TGTGCCAGCAGTGATACAGGGGGCTCTCAGCCCCAGCATTTT. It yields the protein CASSDTGGSQPQHF.

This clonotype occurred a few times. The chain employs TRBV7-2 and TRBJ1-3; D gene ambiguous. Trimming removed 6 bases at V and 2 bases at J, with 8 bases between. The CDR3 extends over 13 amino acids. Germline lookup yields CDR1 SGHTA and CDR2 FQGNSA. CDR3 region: CASSRSAGNTIYF. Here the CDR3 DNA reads TGTGCCAGCAGTCGGTCGGCTGGAAACACCATATATTTT.

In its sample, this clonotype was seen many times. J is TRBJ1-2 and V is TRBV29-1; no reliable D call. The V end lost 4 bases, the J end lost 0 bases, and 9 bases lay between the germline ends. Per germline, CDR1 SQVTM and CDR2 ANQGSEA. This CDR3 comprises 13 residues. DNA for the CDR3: TGCAGCGTTGCCCCACAGACTAACTATGGCTACACCTTC. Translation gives CSVAPQTNYGYTF. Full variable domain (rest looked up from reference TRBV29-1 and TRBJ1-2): SAVISQKPSRDICQRGTSLTIQCQVDSQVTMMFWYRQQPGQSLTLIATANQGSEATYESGFVIDKFPISRPNLTFSTLTVSNMSPEDSSIYLCSVAPQTNYGYTFGSGTRLTVV.